These 10 T cell receptor beta chains were all obtained from the same sample, sequenced in a study of identical twins (TCRdb year 2016). Library method: 5' RACE. The sequencing machine was an Illumina HiSeq 2000. Through fastp at Q25 and MiXCR, TCRdb rebuilt clones from the public reads, retaining in-frame beta chains. Rows are combined by CDR3 protein, so each entry shows the most common genes and DNA. In this sample the table shows fewer than 500,000 distinct CDR3 sequences, roughly 26% of which occur a single time. The top ten hold just under 3% of the sample. A further study also used this sample, focusing on T cells expressing NK-cell markers.

The sequencing input was CD4+ T cells sorted from blood. These receptors all come from a woman between 18 and 29 years old in good health.

This clonotype has a single count. The CDR3 spells CASSPQGLAGSEQFF. The CDR3 coding sequence is TGTGCCAGCAGCCCGCAGGGACTAGCGGGGAGTGAGCAGTTCTTC. The chain couples TRBV7-6 to TRBJ2-1, with 13 bases that match TRBD2. This CDR3 is 15 amino acids long. The junction had 7 bases not matched to a gene; V was cut back by 5 bases and J by 9 bases. The V gene's germline CDR1 is SGHVS and CDR2 FNYEAQ.

This chain connects TRBV27 to TRBJ1-4; D may be TRBD1 (5 bases). Germline loops: CDR1 MNHEY, CDR2 SMNVEV (reference sequence). The germline V and J ends were trimmed by 2 bases and 8 bases, with 9 bases remaining between them. The CDR3 loop spans 13 amino acids. DNA for the CDR3: TGTGCCAGCAGTTTACAGGGAGCGGAAAAACTGTTTTTT. Protein product: CASSLQGAEKLFF. The full variable domain, completed using reference TRBV27 and TRBJ1-4, is EAQVTQNPRYLITVTGKKLTVTCSQNMNHEYMSWYRQDPGLGLRQIYYSMNVEVTDKGDVPEGYKVSRKEKRNFPLILESPSPNQTSLYFCASSLQGAEKLFFGSGTQLSVL.

This rearrangement joins TRBV6-2 or TRBV6-3 to TRBJ2-1, with 10 bases aligning to TRBD2. The J segment lost 7 bases and the V segment lost 4 bases, leaving 10 bases of the junction unmatched. The V gene's germline CDR1 is MNHEY and CDR2 SVGEGT. The CDR3 length is 16 residues. The CDR3 sequence: CASSFLAGGRGNEQFF. The CDR3 DNA reads TGTGCCAGCAGTTTCTTAGCGGGAGGCCGGGGGAATGAGCAGTTCTTC.

The chain has TRBV20-1 and TRBJ2-2, with D tentatively TRBD2 (6 bases). Germline CDR1 is DFQATT and CDR2 is SNEGSKA (reference sequence). The CDR3 has 14 amino acids. Trimming took 2 bases from V and 1 from J, leaving 8 bases between them. The CDR3 DNA is TGCAGTGCTAGAACCGGGGGGAACACCGGGGAGCTGTTTTTT. This sequence encodes CSARTGGNTGELFF.

This chain links TRBV20-1 with TRBJ1-2; 7 bases line up with TRBD1. V was clipped by 2 bases and J by 2 bases; unmatched bases: 5. Germline V gene lookup returns CDR1 DFQATT and CDR2 SNEGSKA (reference sequence). The CDR3 totals 14 residues. The CDR3, as DNA: TGCAGTGCTAGAATACAGGGGCGGAACTATGGCTACACCTTC. Translation gives CSARIQGRNYGYTF.

This sequence joins TRBV20-1 and TRBJ1-2, with D possibly TRBD1 on 5 matching bases. CDR1 and CDR2 (germline): DFQATT, SNEGSKA (reference sequence). The V end lost 6 bases, the J end lost 6 bases, and 14 bases lay between the germline ends. This CDR3 region has 12 residues. CDR3 nucleotides: TGCAGTGCGGCGGGGGGTCTAGATGGCTACACCTTC. It codes for CSAAGGLDGYTF.

This chain connects TRBV20-1 to TRBJ1-2; D is possibly TRBD1 (6 bases). Trimming left V 3 bases short and J 3 bases short, with 11 bases between. The germline V gene has CDR1 DFQATT and CDR2 SNEGSKA (reference sequence). There are 13 residues in the CDR3. Written as DNA, the CDR3 is TGCAGTGCTAGTCCAGGGACATACTATGGCTACACCTTC. It encodes CSASPGTYYGYTF.

Only a few counts were recorded for this clonotype. The J gene is TRBJ1-1, the V gene TRBV18; the D is unclear. Germline loops: CDR1 KGHSH, CDR2 LQKENI. The length of the CDR3 is 14 residues. Trimming left V 5 bases short and J 0 bases short, with 10 bases between. This CDR3 reads CASSDPDVNTEAFF. Here the CDR3 DNA reads TGTGCCAGCTCAGACCCGGACGTGAACACTGAAGCTTTCTTT.

The CDR3 sequence is CASSSGTSGRSEQYF. For the CDR3, the DNA is TGTGCCAGCAGCTCCGGGACTAGCGGGAGGAGCGAGCAGTACTTC. V usage is TRBV5-4 and J usage is TRBJ2-7; TRBD2 agrees at 15 bases. Trimming cost V 3 bases and J 6 bases; bases outside gene matches: 4. Germline lookup yields CDR1 SGHNT and CDR2 YYREEE (reference sequence). CDR3 size: 15 residues.

This clonotype came up a few times. The CDR3 DNA sequence: TGTGCCAGCAACTACAAGTCCCCCACAGAGACCCAGTACTTC. It encodes CASNYKSPTETQYF. The chain carries TRBV7-9 and TRBJ2-5; unclear D gene. The CDR3 loop spans 14 amino acids. V lost 7 bases, J lost 4 bases, and 16 bases lay in between. Germline V gives CDR1 SEHNR, CDR2 FQNEAQ (reference sequence).